Listed below are T cell receptor beta chains from one sample, sequenced in a study of patients and donors after allogeneic stem cell transplantation. MiXCR, run by TCRdb on the RT-PCR reads, gives a single entry per CDR3 protein. The data show approximately 250,000 distinct CDR3 sequences, approximately 14% seen once. Source material: blood, either unsorted or a sorted T cell fraction (not recorded which). Every receptor here comes from a human donor who was either an allogeneic HSCT recipient or a stem cell or donor lymphocyte infusion donor (not recorded which). It is not recorded whose cells these are; they may come from a transplant donor. Both conserved end residues are part of each CDR3. The D gene is left open where the match is weak. Only part of the rows carry a size: once, few, many, or a class if the clone is expanded.

clone_size d_call j_call v_call cdr3_aa cdr3_nt
many - TRBJ1-2 TRBV6-1 CASSEAGGLDYGYTF TGTGCCAGCAGTGAAGCGGGAGGGTTGGACTATGGCTACACCTTC
many - TRBJ2-3 TRBV4-2 CASSQALGVDTDTQYF TGTGCCAGCAGCCAAGCTCTAGGGGTGGACACAGATACGCAGTATTTT
many - TRBJ1-6 TRBV7-9 CASSPAGNSPLHF TGTGCCAGCAGCCCCGCGGGAAATTCACCCCTCCACTTT
- - TRBJ2-2 TRBV5-4 CASSLSGQNTGELFF TGTGCCAGCAGCTTATCGGGACAGAACACCGGGGAGCTGTTTTTT
many - TRBJ2-1 TRBV18 CASSPRQGRDEQFF TGTGCCAGCTCACCTAGACAGGGGAGGGATGAGCAGTTCTTC
- - TRBJ1-5 TRBV19 CASSGMGNQPQHF TGTGCCAGTAGTGGGATGGGCAATCAGCCCCAGCATTTT
- - TRBJ2-1 TRBV11-1 CASSPDEGVNEQFF TGTGCCAGCAGCCCGGATGAAGGGGTCAATGAGCAGTTCTTC
few - TRBJ2-7 TRBV27 CASSFQGLEQYF TGTGCCAGCAGTTTTCAGGGCCTCGAGCAGTACTTC
- - TRBJ2-1 TRBV9 CASSSLIYNEQFF TGTGCCAGCAGCTCATTAATTTACAATGAGCAGTTCTTC
few - TRBJ1-2 TRBV7-8 CASSLGTAFYGYTF TGTGCCAGCAGCTTAGGGACAGCCTTCTATGGCTACACCTTC
many TRBD1 TRBJ1-6 TRBV12-3/TRBV12-4 CASRDRGLSLHF TGTGCCAGCAGGGACAGGGGGCTGTCCCTCCACTTT
- - TRBJ1-5 TRBV18 CASSPPVGTHGQPQHF TGTGCCAGCTCACCACCGGTGGGAACGCACGGCCAGCCCCAGCATTTT
- - TRBJ1-3 TRBV4-1 CASSPRWISGNTIYF TGCGCCAGCAGCCCCCGTTGGATCTCTGGAAACACCATATATTTT
few - TRBJ2-3 TRBV2 CASSGRGSTDTQYF TGTGCCAGCAGCGGCCGAGGGAGCACAGATACGCAGTATTTT
many - TRBJ2-3 TRBV12-3/TRBV12-4 CASKAFDADTQYF TGTGCCAGCAAGGCGTTTGATGCAGATACGCAGTATTTT
many - TRBJ1-2 TRBV12-3/TRBV12-4 CASRDYSSNYGYTF TGTGCCAGCAGGGATTACTCATCTAACTATGGCTACACCTTC
- - TRBJ2-1 TRBV7-2 CASSSTGMGQFF TGTGCCAGCAGTTCAACAGGGATGGGGCAGTTCTTC
many - TRBJ1-1 TRBV19 CASSMQGGTEAFF TGTGCCAGTAGTATGCAGGGAGGAACTGAAGCTTTCTTT
- TRBD1 TRBJ1-2 TRBV29-1 CSVEVARGRSGYTF TGCAGCGTTGAAGTGGCCAGGGGGCGGAGTGGCTACACCTTC
many - TRBJ1-2 TRBV5-6 CASSPISRVGGYTF TGTGCCAGCAGCCCAATATCGAGGGTCGGTGGCTACACCTTC
- TRBD1 TRBJ2-7 TRBV3-1 CASSHGQGYEQYF TGTGCCAGCAGCCATGGACAGGGGTACGAGCAGTACTTC
few TRBD1 TRBJ1-2 TRBV14 CASSSGQASYGYTF TGTGCCAGCAGCTCTGGACAGGCGAGTTATGGCTACACCTTC
many - TRBJ1-2 TRBV29-1 CSVEDHGYGYTF TGCAGCGTTGAAGATCACGGGTATGGCTACACCTTC